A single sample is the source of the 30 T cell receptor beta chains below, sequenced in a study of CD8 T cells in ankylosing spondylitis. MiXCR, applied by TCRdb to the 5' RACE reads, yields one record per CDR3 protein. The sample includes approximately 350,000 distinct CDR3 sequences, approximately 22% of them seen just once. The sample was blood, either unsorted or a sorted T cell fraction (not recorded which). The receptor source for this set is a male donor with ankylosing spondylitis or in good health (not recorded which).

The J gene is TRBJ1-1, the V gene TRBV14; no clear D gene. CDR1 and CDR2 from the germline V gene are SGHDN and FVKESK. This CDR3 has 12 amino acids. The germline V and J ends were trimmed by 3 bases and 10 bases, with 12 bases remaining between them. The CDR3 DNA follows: TGTGCCAGCAGCCAGGACGCCCCGGGAGCTTTCTTT. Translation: CASSQDAPGAFF.

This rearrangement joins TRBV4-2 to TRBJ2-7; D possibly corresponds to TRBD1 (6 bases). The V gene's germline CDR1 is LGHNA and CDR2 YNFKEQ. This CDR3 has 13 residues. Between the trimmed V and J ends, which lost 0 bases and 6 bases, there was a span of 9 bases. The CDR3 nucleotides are TGTGCCAGCAGCCAAGAAGACAGGAGCGAGCAGTACTTC. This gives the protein CASSQEDRSEQYF.

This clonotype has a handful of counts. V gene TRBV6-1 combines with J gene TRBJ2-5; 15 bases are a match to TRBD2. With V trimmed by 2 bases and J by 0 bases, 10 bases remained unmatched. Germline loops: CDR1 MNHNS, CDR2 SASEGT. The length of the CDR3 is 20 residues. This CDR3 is CASSERSGLAGGRYQETQYF. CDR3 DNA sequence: TGTGCCAGCAGTGAACGGTCAGGACTAGCGGGGGGGCGGTACCAAGAGACCCAGTACTTC.

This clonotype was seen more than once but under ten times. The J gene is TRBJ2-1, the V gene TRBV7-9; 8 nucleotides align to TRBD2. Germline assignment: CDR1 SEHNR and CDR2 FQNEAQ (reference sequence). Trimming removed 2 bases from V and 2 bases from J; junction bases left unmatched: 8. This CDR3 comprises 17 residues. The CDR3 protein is CASSLSTGRGPYNEQFF. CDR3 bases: TGTGCCAGCAGCTTATCAACCGGGAGGGGCCCCTACAATGAGCAGTTCTTC.

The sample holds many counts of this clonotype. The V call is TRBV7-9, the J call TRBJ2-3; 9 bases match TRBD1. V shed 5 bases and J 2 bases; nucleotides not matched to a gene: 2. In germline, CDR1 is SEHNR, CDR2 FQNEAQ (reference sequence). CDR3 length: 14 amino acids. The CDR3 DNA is TGTGCCAGCAGCACAGGGGGCTCCACAGATACGCAGTATTTT. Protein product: CASSTGGSTDTQYF.

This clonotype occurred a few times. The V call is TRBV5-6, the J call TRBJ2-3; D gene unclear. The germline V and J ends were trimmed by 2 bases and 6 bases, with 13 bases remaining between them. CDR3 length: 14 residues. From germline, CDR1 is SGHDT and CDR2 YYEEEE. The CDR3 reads CASSLGLSPDTQYF. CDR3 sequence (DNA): TGTGCCAGCAGCTTAGGTCTTAGCCCGGATACGCAGTATTTT.

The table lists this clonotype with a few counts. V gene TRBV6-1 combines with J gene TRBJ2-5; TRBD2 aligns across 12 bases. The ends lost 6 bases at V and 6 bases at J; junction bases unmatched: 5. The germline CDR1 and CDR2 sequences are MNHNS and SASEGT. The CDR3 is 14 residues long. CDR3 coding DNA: TGTGCCAGCAGGAGGACTAGCGGGGATAAGACCCAGTACTTC. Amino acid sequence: CASRRTSGDKTQYF.

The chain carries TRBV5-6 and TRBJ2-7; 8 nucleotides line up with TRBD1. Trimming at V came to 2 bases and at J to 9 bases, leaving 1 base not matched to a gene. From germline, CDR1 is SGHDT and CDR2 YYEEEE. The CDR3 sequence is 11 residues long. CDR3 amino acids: CASSFGQGQYF. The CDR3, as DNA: TGTGCCAGCAGCTTTGGACAGGGGCAGTACTTC.

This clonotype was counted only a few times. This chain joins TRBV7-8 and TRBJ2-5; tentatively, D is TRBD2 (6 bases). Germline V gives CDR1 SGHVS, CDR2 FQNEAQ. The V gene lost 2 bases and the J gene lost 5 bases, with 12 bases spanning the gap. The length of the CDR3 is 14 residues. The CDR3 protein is CASSLRAGGETQYF. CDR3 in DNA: TGTGCCAGCAGCTTACGCGCCGGAGGGGAGACCCAGTACTTC.

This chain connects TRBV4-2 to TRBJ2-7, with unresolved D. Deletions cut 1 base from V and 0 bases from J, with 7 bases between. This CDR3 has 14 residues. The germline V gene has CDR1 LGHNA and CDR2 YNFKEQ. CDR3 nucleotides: TGTGCCAGCAGCCAAGGCATCACCTCCTACGAGCAGTACTTC. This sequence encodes CASSQGITSYEQYF.

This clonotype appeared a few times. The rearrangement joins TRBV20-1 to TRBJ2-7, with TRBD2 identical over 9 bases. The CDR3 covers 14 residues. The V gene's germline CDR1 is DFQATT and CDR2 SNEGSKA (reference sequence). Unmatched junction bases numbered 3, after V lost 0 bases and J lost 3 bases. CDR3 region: CSARELLAGYEQYF. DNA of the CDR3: TGCAGTGCTAGAGAATTACTAGCGGGCTACGAGCAGTACTTC.

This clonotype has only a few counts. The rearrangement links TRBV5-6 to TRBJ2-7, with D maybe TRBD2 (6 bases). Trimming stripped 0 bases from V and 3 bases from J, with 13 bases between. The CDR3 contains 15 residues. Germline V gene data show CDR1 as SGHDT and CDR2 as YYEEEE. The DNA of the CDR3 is TGTGCCAGCAGCTTGGCCCTGGCGGGGCGCTACGAGCAGTACTTC. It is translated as CASSLALAGRYEQYF. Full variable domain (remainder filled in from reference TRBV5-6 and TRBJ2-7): DAGVTQSPTHLIKTRGQQVTLRCSPKSGHDTVSWYQQALGQGPQFIFQYYEEEERQRGNFPDRFSGHQFPNYSSELNVNALLLGDSALYLCASSLALAGRYEQYFGPGTRLTVT.

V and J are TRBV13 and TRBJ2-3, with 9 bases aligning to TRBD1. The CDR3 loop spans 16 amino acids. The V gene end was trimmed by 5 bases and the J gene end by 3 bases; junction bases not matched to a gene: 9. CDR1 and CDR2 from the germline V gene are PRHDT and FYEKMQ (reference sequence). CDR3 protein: CASSLPEGQGTDTQYF. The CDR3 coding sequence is TGTGCCAGCAGCCTCCCAGAGGGACAGGGAACAGATACGCAGTATTTT.

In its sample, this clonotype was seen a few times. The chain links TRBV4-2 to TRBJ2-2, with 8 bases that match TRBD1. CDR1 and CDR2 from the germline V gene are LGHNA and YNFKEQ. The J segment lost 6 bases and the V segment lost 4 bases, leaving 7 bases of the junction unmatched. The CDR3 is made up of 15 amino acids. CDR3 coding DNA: TGTGCCAGCAGCCCAACAACAGGGGGTCCCGGGGAGCTGTTTTTT. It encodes CASSPTTGGPGELFF.

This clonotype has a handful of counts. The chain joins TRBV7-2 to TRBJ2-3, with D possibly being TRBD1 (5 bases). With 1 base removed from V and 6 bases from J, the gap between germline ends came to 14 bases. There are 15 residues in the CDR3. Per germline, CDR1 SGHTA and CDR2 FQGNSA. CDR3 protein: CASSLVGVVADTQYF. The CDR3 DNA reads TGTGCCAGCAGCTTAGTAGGGGTGGTTGCGGATACGCAGTATTTT.

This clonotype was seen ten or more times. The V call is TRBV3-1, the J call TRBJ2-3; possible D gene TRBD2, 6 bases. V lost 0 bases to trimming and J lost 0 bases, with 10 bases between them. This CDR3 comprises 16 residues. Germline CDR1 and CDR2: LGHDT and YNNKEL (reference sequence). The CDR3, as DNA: TGTGCCAGCAGCCAAGATTTCCGGGGGAGCACAGATACGCAGTATTTT. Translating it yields CASSQDFRGSTDTQYF.

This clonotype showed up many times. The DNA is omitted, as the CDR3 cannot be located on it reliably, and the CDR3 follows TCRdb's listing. Here the CDR3 reads CASSFLETQYF. The chain uses TRBV12-3 or TRBV12-4 and TRBJ2-5. The CDR3 has 11 amino acids, counting both end residues.

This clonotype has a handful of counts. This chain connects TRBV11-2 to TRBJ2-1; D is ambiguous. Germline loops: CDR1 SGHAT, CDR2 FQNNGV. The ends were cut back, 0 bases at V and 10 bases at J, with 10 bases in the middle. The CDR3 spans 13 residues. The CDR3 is CASSLDHLREQFF. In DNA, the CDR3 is TGTGCCAGCAGCTTAGATCATTTGAGGGAGCAGTTCTTC.

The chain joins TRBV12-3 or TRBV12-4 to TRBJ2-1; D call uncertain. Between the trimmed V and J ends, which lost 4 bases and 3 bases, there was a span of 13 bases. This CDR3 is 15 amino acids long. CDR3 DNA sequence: TGTGCCAGCAGTTCCCTTTCGGGCATCTACAATGAGCAGTTCTTC. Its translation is CASSSLSGIYNEQFF.

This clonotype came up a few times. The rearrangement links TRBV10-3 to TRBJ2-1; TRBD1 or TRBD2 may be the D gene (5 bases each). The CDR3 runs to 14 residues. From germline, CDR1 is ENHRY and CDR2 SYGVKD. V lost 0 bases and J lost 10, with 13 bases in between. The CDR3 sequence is CAISESYGAGEQFF. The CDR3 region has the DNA TGTGCCATCAGTGAGTCGTACGGGGCGGGCGAGCAGTTCTTC.

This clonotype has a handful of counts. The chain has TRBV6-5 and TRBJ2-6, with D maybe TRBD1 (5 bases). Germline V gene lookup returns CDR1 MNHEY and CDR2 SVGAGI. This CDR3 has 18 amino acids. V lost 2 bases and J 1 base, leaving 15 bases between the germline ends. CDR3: CASSYQQAGVSGANVLTF. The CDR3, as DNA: TGTGCCAGCAGTTACCAACAGGCCGGCGTTTCTGGGGCCAACGTCCTGACTTTC.

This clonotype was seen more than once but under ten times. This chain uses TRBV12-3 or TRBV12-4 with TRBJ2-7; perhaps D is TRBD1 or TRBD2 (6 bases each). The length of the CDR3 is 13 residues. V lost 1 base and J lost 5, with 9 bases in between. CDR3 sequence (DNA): TGTGCCAGCAGTTTAGGGGGGGCGGACGAGCAGTACTTC. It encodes CASSLGGADEQYF.

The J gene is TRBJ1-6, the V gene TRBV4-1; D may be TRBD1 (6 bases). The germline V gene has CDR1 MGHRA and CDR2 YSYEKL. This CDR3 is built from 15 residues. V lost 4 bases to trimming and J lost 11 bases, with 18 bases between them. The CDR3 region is CASSLYSRAGAPLHF. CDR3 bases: TGCGCCAGCAGCCTTTACTCCAGGGCAGGGGCACCCCTCCACTTT.

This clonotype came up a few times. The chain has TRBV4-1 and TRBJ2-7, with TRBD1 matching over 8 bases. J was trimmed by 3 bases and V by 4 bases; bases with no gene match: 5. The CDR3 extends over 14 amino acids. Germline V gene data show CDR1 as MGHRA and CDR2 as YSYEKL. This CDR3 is CASSPQGDNYEQYF. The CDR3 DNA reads TGCGCCAGCAGCCCACAGGGGGACAACTACGAGCAGTACTTC.

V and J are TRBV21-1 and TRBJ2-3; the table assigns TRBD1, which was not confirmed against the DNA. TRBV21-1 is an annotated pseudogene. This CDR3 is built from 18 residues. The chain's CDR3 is CASSKGHSRELSTDTQYF. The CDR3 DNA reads TGTGCCAGCAGCAAAGGCCACAGCAGGGAGCTAAGCACAGATACGCAGTATTTT.

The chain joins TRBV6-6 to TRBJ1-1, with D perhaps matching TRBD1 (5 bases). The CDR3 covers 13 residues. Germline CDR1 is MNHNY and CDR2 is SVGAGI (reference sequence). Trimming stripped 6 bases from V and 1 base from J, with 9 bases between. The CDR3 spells CASRPGGNTEAFF. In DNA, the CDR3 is TGTGCCAGCAGACCGGGGGGGAACACTGAAGCTTTCTTT.

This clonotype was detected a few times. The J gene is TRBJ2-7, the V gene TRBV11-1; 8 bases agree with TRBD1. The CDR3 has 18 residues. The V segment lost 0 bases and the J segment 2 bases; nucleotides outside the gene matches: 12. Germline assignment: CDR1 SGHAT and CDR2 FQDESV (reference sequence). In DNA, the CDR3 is TGTGCCAGCAGCTTAGCGCGGACAGGGACTCCAGCTACCTACGAGCAGTACTTC. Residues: CASSLARTGTPATYEQYF.

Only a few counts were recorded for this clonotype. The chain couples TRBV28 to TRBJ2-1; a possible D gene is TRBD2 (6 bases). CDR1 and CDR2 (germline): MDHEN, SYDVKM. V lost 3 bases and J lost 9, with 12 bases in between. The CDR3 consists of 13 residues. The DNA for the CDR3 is TGTGCCAGCAGTTTCTCCGGGACTGGTGAGCAGTTCTTC. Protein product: CASSFSGTGEQFF.

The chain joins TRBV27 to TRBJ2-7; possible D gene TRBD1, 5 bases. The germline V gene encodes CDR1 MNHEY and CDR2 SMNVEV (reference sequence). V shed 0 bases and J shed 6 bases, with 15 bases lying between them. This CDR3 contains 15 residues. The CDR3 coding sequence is TGTGCCAGCAGTTTATCCCGACAGAATGCACTCGAGCAGTACTTC. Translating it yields CASSLSRQNALEQYF.

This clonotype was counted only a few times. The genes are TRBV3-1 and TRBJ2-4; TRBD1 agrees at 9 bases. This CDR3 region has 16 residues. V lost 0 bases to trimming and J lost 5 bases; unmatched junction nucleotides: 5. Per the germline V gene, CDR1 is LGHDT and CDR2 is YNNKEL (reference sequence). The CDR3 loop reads CASSQDPWDRENIQYF. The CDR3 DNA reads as TGTGCCAGCAGCCAAGATCCATGGGACAGGGAAAACATTCAGTACTTC.